The clone carrying this TCR beta chain was recorded many times. TCR beta CDR3 sequences were amplified from RNA transcripts. RT-PCR in the first round (using the HTBI primer set) targeted the TCR CDR3. In TCRdb, the multiplex PCR reads were re-called with MiXCR into one record per CDR3 protein. The sample consists of a few hundred thousand distinct CDR3 sequences, around 42% of them appearing once. A lack of ophthalmopathy progression within 18 months defined stable Graves' hyperthyroidism. The sample belongs to a study of T cells in Graves' hyperthyroidism and ophthalmopathy. This clonotype originated in a woman between 18 and 30 years old with Graves' hyperthyroidism. The specimen was peripheral blood or thyroid tissue (not recorded which).

This chain's CDR3 is CASTTGTSLAYTF. In DNA, the CDR3 is TGTGCCAGTACGACCGGGACCTCCTTGGCATACACCTTC. The chain is built from TRBV12-3 or TRBV12-4 and TRBJ1-2; a weak D match, TRBD1 (5 bases). The CDR3 is 13 residues long. The V end lost 9 bases, the J end lost 11 bases, and 22 bases lay between the germline ends.